Following are 30 T cell receptor beta chains from one sample sequenced in a study of spatial heterogeneity in lung cancer (dated by TCRdb to about 2019). The study at large found these results: The tumor nonsynonymous mutation count correlated with the number of expanded alpha and beta TCRs within the tumor.

The time point label on this specimen signifies: sample taken at primary tumor resection. The library was produced with 5' RACE. TCRdb names NextSeq 500 as the instrument used. The public sequencing data were trimmed at Q25 with fastp and processed into clonotypes with MiXCR by TCRdb, which kept only in-frame beta chains. Rows are combined by CDR3 protein, so each entry shows the most common genes and DNA. Present in this sample are over 7,500 distinct CDR3 sequences, 2.9% of which were seen just once. The top ten constitute approximately 15% of the sample. No antigen has been identified for these receptors. Sequencing used lung tumor tissue, obtained at surgery. Receptors originate from a male donor with early-stage non-small cell lung cancer.

This clonotype has ten or more counts. The rearrangement links TRBV7-9 to TRBJ1-6, with 12 positions matching TRBD1. This CDR3 spans 19 amino acids. V was clipped by 3 bases and J by 2 bases; unmatched bases: 8. Germline V gene sequence: CDR1 SEHNR, CDR2 FQNEAQ (reference sequence). The CDR3 DNA reads as TGTGCCAGCAGCTTTAAGGGGACAGGGGGCATAACCTATAATTCACCCCTCCACTTT. It codes for CASSFKGTGGITYNSPLHF.

This clonotype has at least ten counts. The chain uses TRBV7-2 and TRBJ1-4; D call uncertain. Germline-derived CDR1 and CDR2 are SGHTA and FQGNSA. Between the trimmed V and J ends, which lost 2 bases and 8 bases, there was a span of 12 bases. The CDR3 sequence is 14 residues long. The CDR3 region is CASSLNRGGEKLFF. The DNA for the CDR3 is TGTGCCAGCAGCTTAAACCGAGGAGGGGAAAAACTGTTTTTT.

By its share, this clonotype is medium-sized. The chain recombines TRBV20-1 with TRBJ1-3; no reliable D call. The CDR3 runs to 13 residues. Trimming removed 4 bases at V and 0 bases at J, with 7 bases between. Germline CDR1 and CDR2: DFQATT and SNEGSKA (reference sequence). DNA for the CDR3: TGCAGTGCTATATTTAACTCTGGAAACACCATATATTTT. Translating it yields CSAIFNSGNTIYF.

This clonotype was recorded many times. V and J are TRBV20-1 and TRBJ2-7; either TRBD1 or TRBD2 may fit D (5 bases each). V lost 0 bases to trimming and J lost 2 bases, with 11 bases between them. The germline gives CDR1 DFQATT, CDR2 SNEGSKA (reference sequence). The CDR3 extends over 14 amino acids. CDR3 amino acids: CSARDRGDPYEQYF. The DNA for the CDR3 is TGCAGTGCTAGAGATCGAGGGGACCCCTACGAGCAGTACTTC.

This clonotype has ten or more counts. The chain joins TRBV7-2 to TRBJ1-4; D uncertain. Between the trimmed V and J ends, which lost 5 bases and 1 base, there was a span of 5 bases. The CDR3 consists of 13 residues. The germline V gene has CDR1 SGHTA and CDR2 FQGNSA. CDR3 sequence: CASSRGTNEKLFF. For the CDR3, the DNA is TGTGCCAGCAGCCGGGGAACTAATGAAAAACTGTTTTTT.

By proportion, this clonotype is medium-sized (0.01 to 0.1%). The CDR3 DNA is TGTGCCACCAGCAGGGGAGGGAACACTGAAGCTTTCTTT. This gives the protein CATSRGGNTEAFF. The chain couples TRBV24-1 to TRBJ1-1; a weak D match, TRBD1 (6 bases). CDR1 and CDR2 (germline): KGHDR, SFDVKD. CDR3 size: 13 residues. V was shortened by 7 bases and J by 1 base, with 9 bases between the two germline ends.

This clonotype was recorded at least ten times. The rearrangement links TRBV30 to TRBJ2-1; no clear D. Germline values: CDR1 GTSNPN, CDR2 SVGIG (reference sequence). V was clipped by 3 bases and J by 2 bases, with 8 bases between them. CDR3 length equals 13 residues. The CDR3 sequence is CAWSSQAYNEQFF. The DNA for the CDR3 is TGTGCCTGGAGCTCGCAAGCCTACAATGAGCAGTTCTTC. The full variable domain, its missing parts supplied by reference TRBV30 and TRBJ2-1, is SQTIHQWPATLVQPVGSPLSLECTVEGTSNPNLYWYRQAAGRGLQLLFYSVGIGQISSEVPQNLSASRPQDRQFILSSKKLLLSDSGFYLCAWSSQAYNEQFFGPGTRLTVL.

This clonotype was picked up many times. The chain is built from TRBV20-1 and TRBJ2-5, with 7 positions matching TRBD2. The V gene end was trimmed by 7 bases and the J gene end by 5 bases; junction bases not matched to a gene: 13. The CDR3 is made up of 14 amino acids. Germline-derived CDR1 and CDR2 are DFQATT and SNEGSKA (reference sequence). The chain's CDR3 is CSGLAVGYRETQYF. CDR3 sequence (DNA): TGCAGTGGGCTAGCGGTAGGATATCGGGAGACCCAGTACTTC.

This clonotype was observed a handful of times. The chain carries TRBV7-9 and TRBJ1-4, with 8 bases identical to TRBD1. V shed 4 bases and J 10 bases; nucleotides not matched to a gene: 8. Germline V lookup: CDR1 SEHNR, CDR2 FQNEAQ (reference sequence). This CDR3 has 14 amino acids. CDR3: CASSYPGQEGKLFF. The CDR3 coding sequence is TGTGCCAGCAGCTACCCGGGACAGGAAGGAAAACTGTTTTTT.

This clonotype was detected ten times or more. CDR3 region: CASSLAGSGNQPQHF. CDR3 coding DNA: TGTGCCAGCAGCTTAGCGGGGAGTGGCAATCAGCCCCAGCATTTT. J is TRBJ1-5 and V is TRBV13; D remains ambiguous. The CDR3 totals 15 residues. Germline V gene lookup returns CDR1 PRHDT and CDR2 FYEKMQ (reference sequence). Trimming left V 1 base short and J 2 bases short, with 9 bases between.

This clonotype was counted ten times or more. The V call is TRBV5-1, the J call TRBJ2-1, with TRBD2 matching over 11 bases. Germline V gene lookup returns CDR1 SGHRS and CDR2 YFSETQ. V lost 4 bases and J lost 4; bases outside the gene matches: 7. This CDR3 has 16 amino acids. The CDR3 bases are TGCGCCAGCAGCCCTCTTACTAGCGGGGGTTACAATGAGCAGTTCTTC. Amino acids: CASSPLTSGGYNEQFF.

This clonotype has a count of ten or more. The chain has TRBV7-8 and TRBJ2-1, with a possible D match to TRBD2 (5 bases). This CDR3 has 13 residues. The V end was cut by 1 base, the J end by 10 bases, with 11 bases between. Germline V lookup: CDR1 SGHVS, CDR2 FQNEAQ. The CDR3 DNA follows: TGTGCCAGCAGCTTAGATGAGGGCGGCGAGCAGTTCTTC. Translation: CASSLDEGGEQFF.

In its sample, this clonotype is medium-sized (0.01 to 0.1%). The chain employs TRBV5-8 and TRBJ2-2; D possibly corresponds to TRBD1 (6 bases). The CDR3 is made up of 18 amino acids. Germline lookup yields CDR1 SGHTS and CDR2 YDEGEE. Trimming removed 4 bases from V and 2 bases from J, with 21 bases in between. CDR3 bases: TGTGCCAGCAGCCCGGAACAGGGCTCCCCTTTAAACACCGGGGAGCTGTTTTTT. Its translation: CASSPEQGSPLNTGELFF.

At least ten counts were recorded for this clonotype. This chain joins TRBV28 and TRBJ2-7; 8 nucleotides agree with TRBD1. The germline V gene encodes CDR1 MDHEN and CDR2 SYDVKM. CDR3 size: 19 residues. Unmatched junction bases numbered 21, after V lost 6 bases and J lost 2 bases. DNA for the CDR3: TGTGCCAGCAGCCCCGCTTTCTTCGGACAGGGCGTGGTAGCCTACGAGCAGTACTTC. Residues: CASSPAFFGQGVVAYEQYF.

This clonotype was counted many times. This chain links TRBV20-1 with TRBJ2-5, with D uncertain. The CDR3 loop spans 11 amino acids. Trimming took off 6 bases at V and 5 bases at J, with 10 bases between the two ends. CDR1 and CDR2 (germline): DFQATT, SNEGSKA (reference sequence). This CDR3 reads CSASPGETQYF. In DNA, the CDR3 is TGCAGTGCCAGTCCCGGGGAGACCCAGTACTTC.

As for this clonotype: It may be a read error: a sequence one base away is much more abundant. The rearrangement links TRBV3-1 to TRBJ1-2; 7 bases are a match to TRBD1. Germline V gene lookup returns CDR1 LGHDT and CDR2 YNNKEL (reference sequence). The CDR3 runs 14 residues. With V trimmed by 4 bases and J by 10 bases, 12 bases remained unmatched. The CDR3 loop is CASSRKGALRFYTF. The CDR3 DNA reads TGTGCCAGCAGCCGCAAGGGGGCCCTCCGCTTCTACACCTTC.

This clonotype is medium-sized in the sample. The chain combines TRBV7-2 with TRBJ1-4, with 8 bases identical to TRBD1. This CDR3 has 15 residues. Unmatched junction bases numbered 10, after V lost 5 bases and J lost 8 bases. Germline values: CDR1 SGHTA, CDR2 FQGNSA. CDR3 sequence reads: CASSAQTGVGEKLFF. Written as DNA, the CDR3 is TGTGCCAGCAGCGCCCAGACAGGGGTGGGAGAAAAACTGTTTTTT.

This clonotype came up many times. The chain employs TRBV3-1 and TRBJ1-4; D is possibly TRBD1 (6 bases). The CDR3 has 14 amino acids. The V gene's germline CDR1 is LGHDT and CDR2 YNNKEL (reference sequence). Trimming cost V 3 bases and J 10 bases, with 15 bases left between them. The CDR3 here is CASSQASGGGKLFF. Here the CDR3 DNA reads TGTGCCAGCAGCCAGGCCAGCGGGGGCGGAAAACTGTTTTTT. Using reference TRBV3-1 and TRBJ1-4 for the parts outside the CDR3, the full variable domain is DTAVSQTPKYLVTQMGNDKSIKCEQNLGHDTMYWYKQDSKKFLKIMFSYNNKELIINETVPNRFSPKSPDKAHLNLHINSLELGDSAVYFCASSQASGGGKLFFGSGTQLSVL.

This clonotype was recorded many times. The J gene is TRBJ2-7, the V gene TRBV5-6; D gene unclear. Trimming stripped 1 base from V and 4 bases from J, with 6 bases between. From germline, CDR1 is SGHDT and CDR2 YYEEEE. The CDR3 consists of 12 residues. The CDR3: CASSLRVYEQYF. CDR3 DNA sequence: TGTGCCAGCAGCTTGCGGGTTTACGAGCAGTACTTC.

This clonotype was found many times. This chain joins TRBV7-3 and TRBJ2-2; D ambiguous. The CDR3 covers 14 residues. Germline assignment: CDR1 SGHTA and CDR2 FQGTGA. V dropped 3 bases and J dropped 2 bases, with 7 bases sitting between them. CDR3 nucleotide sequence: TGTGCCAGCAGCTTGGACGGAAACACCGGGGAGCTGTTTTTT. It yields the protein CASSLDGNTGELFF.

In this sample, this clonotype turned up many times. The rearrangement links TRBV12-3 or TRBV12-4 to TRBJ2-7; 9 bases fit TRBD1. The CDR3 is 14 amino acids. V lost 8 bases and J lost 6; bases outside the gene matches: 11. CDR3 sequence reads: CASGSTGGNIEQYF. Written as DNA, the CDR3 is TGTGCCAGCGGGTCGACAGGGGGGAATATCGAGCAGTACTTC.

Regarding this clonotype: One end of the junction fails to match germline, which may point to a read error. This chain uses TRBV3-1 with TRBJ2-2; 15 bases line up with TRBD2. The CDR3 extends over 18 amino acids. Germline loops: CDR1 LGHDT, CDR2 YNNKEL (reference sequence). CDR3 sequence (DNA): TGTGCCAGAAGCCTCGGACTAGCGGGGGGGGGTAGCACCGGGGAGCTGTTTTTT. This codes for CARSLGLAGGGSTGELFF.

This clonotype was observed at least ten times. V usage is TRBV20-1 and J usage is TRBJ2-4; D unresolved. Germline values: CDR1 DFQATT, CDR2 SNEGSKA (reference sequence). The CDR3 contains 14 residues. Trimming removed 5 bases at V and 6 bases at J, with 17 bases between. CDR3 bases: TGCAGTGCTCCCCCCCCCTATAGTTTAAACATTCAGTACTTC. Translated, it gives CSAPPPYSLNIQYF.

This clonotype is deemed large (0.1 to 1%). The chain couples TRBV2 to TRBJ1-3; 8 nucleotides agree with TRBD1. Germline-derived CDR1 and CDR2 are SNHLY and FYNNEI. After removal of 9 bases from V and 0 bases from J, the junction contained 4 bases not matched to a gene. This CDR3 contains 14 residues. The DNA of the CDR3 is TGTGCCAGATCGACAGGGGACTCTGGAAACACCATATATTTT. It codes for CARSTGDSGNTIYF. The variable domain in full, with the rest retrieved from reference TRBV2 and TRBJ1-3, is EPEVTQTPSHQVTQMGQEVILRCVPISNHLYFYWYRQILGQKVEFLVSFYNNEISEKSEIFDDQFSVERPDGSNFTLKIRSTKLEDSAMYFCARSTGDSGNTIYFGEGSWLTVV.

Sample share makes this clonotype medium-sized. CDR3: CASSPRDRITFNQPQHF. CDR3 nucleotides: TGTGCCAGCAGTCCAAGAGACAGGATAACATTTAATCAGCCCCAGCATTTT. V usage is TRBV12-3 or TRBV12-4 and J usage is TRBJ1-5; D may be TRBD1 (6 bases). The CDR3 spans 17 residues. V dropped 5 bases and J dropped 4 bases, with 21 bases sitting between them.

This clonotype was seen repeatedly, ten times or more. V usage is TRBV9 and J usage is TRBJ2-5, with 7 nucleotides matching TRBD2. J lost 5 bases, V lost 0 bases, and 7 bases had no gene match. The CDR3 totals 15 residues. Germline-derived CDR1 and CDR2 are SGDLS and YYNGEE. The CDR3 DNA reads TGTGCCAGCAGCGTAGGGGGGGGGTCTGTGGAGACCCAGTACTTC. Translated, it gives CASSVGGGSVETQYF.

This clonotype was observed at least ten times. CDR3 amino acids: CATRTSGGRVEFF. The CDR3 DNA follows: TGTGCCACCCGGACTAGCGGTGGGAGGGTAGAGTTCTTC. The rearrangement uses TRBV27 and TRBJ2-1, with 10 bases that match TRBD2. V lost 10 bases and J lost 14; bases outside the gene matches: 14. CDR3 length: 13 amino acids. Germline CDR1 MNHEY, CDR2 SMNVEV (reference sequence).

In this sample, this clonotype is medium-sized. The chain recombines TRBV5-4 with TRBJ2-7; 12 bases fit TRBD2. J was trimmed by 4 bases and V by 3 bases; bases with no gene match: 5. The CDR3 length is 15 residues. Per the germline V gene, CDR1 is SGHNT and CDR2 is YYREEE (reference sequence). CDR3 residues: CASSSGLAGLYEQYF. CDR3 coding DNA: TGTGCCAGCAGCTCCGGACTAGCGGGGCTATACGAGCAGTACTTC.

This clonotype showed up many times. The CDR3 loop is CASSYSGGLTEAFF. CDR3 coding DNA: TGTGCCAGCAGTTACTCCGGGGGATTGACTGAAGCTTTCTTT. J is TRBJ1-1 and V is TRBV6-2 or TRBV6-3, with D perhaps matching TRBD1 (5 bases). Trimming took 0 bases from V and 5 from J, leaving 10 bases between them. This CDR3 has 14 residues. Germline V lookup: CDR1 MNHEY, CDR2 SVGEGT.

This clonotype was seen repeatedly, ten times or more. V is TRBV27 and J is TRBJ1-4, with a tentative D call TRBD1 (5 bases). This CDR3 has 16 residues. The V end lost 5 bases, the J end lost 7 bases, and 20 bases lay between the germline ends. CDR1 is MNHEY and CDR2 is SMNVEV in the germline V gene (reference sequence). The CDR3 region is CASSTEWGGVGEKLFF. DNA for the CDR3: TGTGCCAGCAGTACAGAATGGGGCGGGGTTGGTGAAAAACTGTTTTTT.